This T cell receptor (beta chain) was profiled in a study of blood T cell repertoires in COVID-19 (dated by TCRdb to between 2020 and 2021). For the study in its entirety: Samples from collaborators originated in the United States, Italy and Spain and spanned both the acute and convalescent phases of COVID-19. The prospective study material was composed of cDNA or gDNA derived from T cells, B-cell-depleted T cells, or PBMCs. The dataset comprised deeply sampled blood TCRbeta repertoires from subjects exposed to, actively infected with, or recovered from COVID-19. A freely available public database, intended as a resource for researchers studying the immune response to SARS-CoV-2, is where the repertoires were released. The samples were drawn from two sources: the first 160 participants of the ongoing ImmuneRACE study, and fewer than 1,500 subjects contributed by 6 global collaborators. Nearly every sample came with metadata listing a de-identified subject ID, COVID-19 status, age in years and sex. Where HLA class I and class II types were available, the types were taken from metadata supplied by the sample provider, not from assay-based typing. On the study overall, not on this receptor specifically: The amount of clinical and demographic metadata varied by source and participant and was provided uncurated.

Turning to this clone: Its cognate antigen has yet to be identified. A read error may account for a junction end that differs from germline.

TCRbeta CDR3 regions were amplified from genomic DNA using the immunoSEQ Assay, a bias-controlled multiplex PCR. For the original study's pipeline: The number of nucleated cells in each sample was estimated by amplification of reference gene primers within the assay. To quantify the absolute abundance of each unique TCRbeta CDR3 rearrangement, sequence reads were collapsed and filtered. For each sample, productive Simpson clonality was calculated as the square root of Simpson's diversity index over productive rearrangements. TCRdb re-hosts the immuneACCESS table, in-frame sequences only. Its copies lack some clones; in the studies checked, an unresolved V gene accounts for under half of them, and the cause for the rest is not known. That table supplies the V and J calls and clone size; D and trimming were determined from the DNA. The sample table shows a few hundred thousand clones, and around nine tenths are seen once. The ten largest clones capture around 1.4% of the sample.

From cysteine to phenylalanine, the CDR3 is 13 amino acids long. This entry keeps only the CDR3 DNA: 39 bases, framed from base 1. CDR1 and CDR2 are drawn from the germline V gene: SGHTA, FQGTGA. Collaborating institutions collected whole blood in K2EDTA tubes following their own protocols. Collaborator samples were shipped for TCRbeta analysis as frozen whole blood, isolated PBMCs, or DNA extracted from either sample type. The chain was built from TRBV7-3 and TRBJ1-3; a tentative D call is TRBD1 (5 bases match). The clonotype comes from a man older than 75 with acute or convalescent COVID-19. The sequencing input was peripheral blood. The CDR3 protein sequence reads: CASSFLGGSTIYF. Here is the DNA: TGTGCCAGCAGCTTCTTGGGGGGAAGCACCATATATTTT.